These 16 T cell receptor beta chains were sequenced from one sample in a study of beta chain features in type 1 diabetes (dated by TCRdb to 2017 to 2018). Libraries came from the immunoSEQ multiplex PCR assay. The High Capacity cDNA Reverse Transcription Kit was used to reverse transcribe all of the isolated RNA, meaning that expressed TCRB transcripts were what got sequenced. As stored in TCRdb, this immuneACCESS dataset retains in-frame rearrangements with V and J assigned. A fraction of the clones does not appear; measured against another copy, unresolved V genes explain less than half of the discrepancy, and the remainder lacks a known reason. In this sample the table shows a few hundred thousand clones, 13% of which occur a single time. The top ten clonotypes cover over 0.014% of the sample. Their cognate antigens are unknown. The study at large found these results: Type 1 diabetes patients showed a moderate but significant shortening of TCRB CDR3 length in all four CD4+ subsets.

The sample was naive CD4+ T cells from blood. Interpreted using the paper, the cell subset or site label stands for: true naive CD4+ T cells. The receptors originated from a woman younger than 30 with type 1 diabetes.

This chain's CDR3 is CASSPPGQGTETQYF. The CDR3 DNA follows: TGTGCCAGCAGTCCCCCGGGACAGGGGACAGAGACCCAGTACTTC. J is TRBJ2-5 and V is TRBV28; 10 bases match TRBD1. Trimming took 5 bases from V and 4 from J; bases not matched to a gene: 7. The CDR3 has 15 amino acids. Germline-derived CDR1 and CDR2 are MDHEN and SYDVKM.

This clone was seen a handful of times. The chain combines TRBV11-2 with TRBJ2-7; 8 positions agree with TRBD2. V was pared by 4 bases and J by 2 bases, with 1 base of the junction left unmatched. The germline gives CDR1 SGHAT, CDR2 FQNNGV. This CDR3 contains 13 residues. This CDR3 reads CASSSAGAYEQYV. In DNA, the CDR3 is TGTGCCAGCAGCTCAGCGGGGGCCTACGAGCAGTACGTC.

The DNA of the CDR3 is TGTGCCATCAGTGAGTGGGCGGGGGCGGCCAAAAACATTCAGTACTTC. Translating it yields CAISEWAGAAKNIQYF. The chain employs TRBV10-3 and TRBJ2-4; weak D call: TRBD2 (7 bases). Germline V lookup: CDR1 ENHRY, CDR2 SYGVKD. Trimming removed 1 base from V and 1 base from J, with 11 bases in between. The CDR3 spans 16 residues.

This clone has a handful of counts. DNA for the CDR3: TGTGCCAGCAGCTTGATGGACAGGGCCCAGTACTTC. The encoded protein is CASSLMDRAQYF. The V call is TRBV5-4, the J call TRBJ2-5, with 8 positions matching TRBD1. V lost 1 base to trimming and J lost 9 bases; unmatched junction nucleotides: 2. CDR1 SGHNT and CDR2 YYREEE come from the germline V gene (reference sequence). The CDR3 has 12 amino acids.

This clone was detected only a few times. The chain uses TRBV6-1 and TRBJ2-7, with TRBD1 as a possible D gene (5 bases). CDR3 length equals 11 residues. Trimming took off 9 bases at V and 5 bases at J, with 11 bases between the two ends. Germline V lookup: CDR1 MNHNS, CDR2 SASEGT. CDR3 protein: CARAPQDEQYF. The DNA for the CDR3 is TGTGCCAGAGCTCCACAGGACGAGCAGTACTTC.

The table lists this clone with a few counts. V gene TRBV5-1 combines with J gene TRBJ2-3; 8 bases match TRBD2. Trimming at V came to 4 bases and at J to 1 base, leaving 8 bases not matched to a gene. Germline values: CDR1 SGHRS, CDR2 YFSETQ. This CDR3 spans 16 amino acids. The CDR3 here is CASSPGLAWGTDTQYF. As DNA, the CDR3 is TGCGCCAGCAGCCCTGGACTAGCTTGGGGCACAGATACGCAGTATTTT. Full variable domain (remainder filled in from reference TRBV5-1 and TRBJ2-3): KAGVTQTPRYLIKTRGQQVTLSCSPISGHRSVSWYQQTPGQGLQFLFEYFSETQRNKGNFPGRFSGRQFSNSRSEMNVSTLELGDSALYLCASSPGLAWGTDTQYFGPGTRLTVL.

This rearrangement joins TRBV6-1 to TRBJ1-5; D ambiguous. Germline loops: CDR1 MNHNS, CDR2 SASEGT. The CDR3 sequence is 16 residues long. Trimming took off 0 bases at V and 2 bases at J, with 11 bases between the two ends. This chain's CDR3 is CASSEALLRGNQPQHF. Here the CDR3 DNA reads TGTGCCAGCAGTGAAGCGCTCCTTCGGGGCAATCAGCCCCAGCATTTT.

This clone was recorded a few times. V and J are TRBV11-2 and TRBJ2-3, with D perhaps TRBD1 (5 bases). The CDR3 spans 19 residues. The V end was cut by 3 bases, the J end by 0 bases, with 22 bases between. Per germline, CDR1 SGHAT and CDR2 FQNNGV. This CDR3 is CASSLGRAGPSYSTDTQYF. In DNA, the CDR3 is TGTGCCAGCAGCTTGGGTCGGGCAGGGCCCTCCTATAGCACAGATACGCAGTATTTT.

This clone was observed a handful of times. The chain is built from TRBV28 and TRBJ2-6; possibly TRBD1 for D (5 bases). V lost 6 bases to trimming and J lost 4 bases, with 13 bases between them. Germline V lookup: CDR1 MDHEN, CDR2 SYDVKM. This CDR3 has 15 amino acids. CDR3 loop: CASRAGNSGANVLTF. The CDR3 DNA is TGTGCCAGCAGGGCAGGGAATTCGGGGGCCAACGTCCTGACTTTC.

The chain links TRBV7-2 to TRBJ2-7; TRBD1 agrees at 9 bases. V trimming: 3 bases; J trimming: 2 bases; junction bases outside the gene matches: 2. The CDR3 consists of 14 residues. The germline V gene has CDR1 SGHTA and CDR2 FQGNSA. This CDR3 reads CASSFYRGPYEQYV. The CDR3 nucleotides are TGTGCCAGCAGCTTCTACAGGGGGCCCTACGAGCAGTACGTC.

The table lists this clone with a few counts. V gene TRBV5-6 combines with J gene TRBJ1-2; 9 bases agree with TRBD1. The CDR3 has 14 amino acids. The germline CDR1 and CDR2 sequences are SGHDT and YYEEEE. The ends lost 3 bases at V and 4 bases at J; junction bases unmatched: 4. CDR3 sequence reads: CASSSGTGIYGYTF. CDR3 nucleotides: TGTGCCAGCAGCTCCGGGACAGGGATCTATGGCTACACCTTC.

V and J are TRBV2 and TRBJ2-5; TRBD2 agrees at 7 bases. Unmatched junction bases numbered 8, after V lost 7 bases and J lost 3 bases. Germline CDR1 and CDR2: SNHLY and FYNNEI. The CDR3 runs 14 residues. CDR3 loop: CASIREEGKETQYF. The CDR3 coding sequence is TGTGCCAGCATCCGGGAGGAGGGGAAAGAGACCCAGTACTTC. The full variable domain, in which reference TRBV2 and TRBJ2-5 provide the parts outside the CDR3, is EPEVTQTPSHQVTQMGQEVILRCVPISNHLYFYWYRQILGQKVEFLVSFYNNEISEKSEIFDDQFSVERPDGSNFTLKIRSTKLEDSAMYFCASIREEGKETQYFGPGTRLLVL.

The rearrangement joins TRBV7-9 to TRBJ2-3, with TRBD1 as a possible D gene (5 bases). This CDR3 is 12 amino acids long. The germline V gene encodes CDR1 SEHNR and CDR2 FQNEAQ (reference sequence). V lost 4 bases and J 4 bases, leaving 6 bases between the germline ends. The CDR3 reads CASSWGPDTQYF. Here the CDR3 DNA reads TGTGCCAGCAGCTGGGGCCCAGATACGCAGTATTTT.

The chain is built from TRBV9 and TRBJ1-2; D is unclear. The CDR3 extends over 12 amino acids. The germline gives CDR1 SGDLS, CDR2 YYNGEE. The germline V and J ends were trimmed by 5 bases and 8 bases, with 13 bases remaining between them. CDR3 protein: CASRREGGGYTF. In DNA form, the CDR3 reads TGTGCCAGCAGGAGGGAGGGAGGAGGCTACACCTTC.

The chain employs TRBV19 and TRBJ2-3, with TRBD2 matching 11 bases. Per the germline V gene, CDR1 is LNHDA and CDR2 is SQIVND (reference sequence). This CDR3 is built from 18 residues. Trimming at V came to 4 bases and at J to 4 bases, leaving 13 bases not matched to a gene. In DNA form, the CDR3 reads TGTGCCAGTAGTAGCCCCCGGGCTAGCGGGAGGATGGCAGATACGCAGTATTTT. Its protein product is CASSSPRASGRMADTQYF.

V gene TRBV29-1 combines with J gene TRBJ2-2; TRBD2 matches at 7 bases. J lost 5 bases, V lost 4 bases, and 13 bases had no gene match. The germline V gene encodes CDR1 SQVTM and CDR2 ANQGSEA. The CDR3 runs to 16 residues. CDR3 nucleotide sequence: TGCAGCGTTGTACAACGCGGGAGTTGGAATACCGGGGAGCTGTTTTTT. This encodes CSVVQRGSWNTGELFF.